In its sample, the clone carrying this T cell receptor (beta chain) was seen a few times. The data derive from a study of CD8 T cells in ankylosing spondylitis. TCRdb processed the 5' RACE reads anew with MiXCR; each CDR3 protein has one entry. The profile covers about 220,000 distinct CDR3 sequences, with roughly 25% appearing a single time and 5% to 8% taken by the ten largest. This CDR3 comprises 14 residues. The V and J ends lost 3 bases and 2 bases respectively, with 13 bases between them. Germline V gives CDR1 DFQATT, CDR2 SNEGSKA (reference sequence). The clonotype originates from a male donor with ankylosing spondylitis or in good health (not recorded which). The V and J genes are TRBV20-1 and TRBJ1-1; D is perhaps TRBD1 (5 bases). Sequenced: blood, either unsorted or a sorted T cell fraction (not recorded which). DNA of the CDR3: TGCAGTGCTAGGTCCGGGACTGGAAACACTGAAGCTTTCTTT. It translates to CSARSGTGNTEAFF.